The entry below describes one T cell receptor beta chain. Trimming removed 5 bases from V and 2 bases from J; junction bases left unmatched: 8. The V gene's germline CDR1 is SGHAT and CDR2 FQDESV (reference sequence). This CDR3 has 15 amino acids. This record comes from a study of T-cell memory formation after mild COVID-19. In TCRdb, the 5' RACE reads were re-called with MiXCR into one record per CDR3 protein. This repertoire shows approximately 100,000 distinct CDR3 sequences, roughly an eighth found once; its top ten account for around 25%. The TCR originated in an adult woman who had mild COVID-19 (a few samples of this study predate the infection). Cell type and time point are not known. This chain connects TRBV11-1 to TRBJ2-7; 8 bases line up with TRBD1. Sequenced sample: PBMCs or a T cell subset sorted from them (not recorded which). The CDR3 is CASSIRDRTTYEQYF. Written as DNA, the CDR3 is TGTGCCAGCAGCATCCGGGACAGGACCACCTACGAGCAGTACTTC.